This TCR beta chain was identified in a study of naive and memory T cell subsets. Study results and limitations: A few larger clonotypes appeared in naive repertoires, especially CD8, possibly memory cells re-expressing CD45RA. Clonotypes here are unpaired alpha or beta chain sequences.

Per the germline V gene, CDR1 is DFQATT and CDR2 is SNEGSKA (reference sequence). The CDR3 sequence is 15 residues long. Losses at the gene ends were 1 base for V and 3 bases for J; bases not matched to a gene: 5. Two oligonucleotides, mixed equimolar, formed the beta constant-region primer covering TRBC1 and TRBC2. The ligated cDNA underwent four PCR rounds using SP2 and nested alpha and beta constant-region primers. TCRdb re-called the UMI-ligation and nested PCR reads with MiXCR, one entry per CDR3 protein. The table records 130,000 to 150,000 distinct CDR3 sequences, roughly 20% of them present only once. Details on this clonotype: What it binds is not known.

The chain employs TRBV20-1 and TRBJ1-4, with 7 bases that match TRBD1. The receptor's source is a human donor in good health. What was sequenced was naive CD4+ T cells from blood. In DNA, the CDR3 is TGCAGTGCTAGAGGACCAGGGGGGGCTAATGAAAAACTGTTTTTT. Its translation is CSARGPGGANEKLFF.